These T cell receptor beta chains were read from a single sample in a study of shared clonotypes between healthy human individuals. The assay was immunoSEQ multiplex PCR, and TCRdb's table has in-frame clones only and misses some. This table holds 2,500,000 or so clones, roughly 90% found once. Sequences were obtained from naive CD4+ T cells from PBMCs. These receptors all come from a man aged 18 to 30 in good health. Some clones in this sample may be carry-over from other donors' samples. The CDR3 runs from the conserved cysteine through the conserved F or W. D genes are given only for firm matches. Size values are once, few and many counts, or a class for expanded clones, and some rows have none.

TRBJ1-2 13 TRBV30 NA NA TGTGCCTGGAGTGTAGGAGGAGGTCTTGGCTACACCTTC CAWSVGGGLGYTF
TRBJ2-7 15 TRBV5-1 NA TRBD2 TGCGCCAGCAGCTGGACTAGCGGGAGTCTGGACGAGCAGTACTTC CASSWTSGSLDEQYF
TRBJ1-3 16 TRBV28 NA NA TGTGCCAGCAGTTTGGGGGGGAGCAGCTCTGGAAACACCATATATTTT CASSLGGSSSGNTIYF
TRBJ2-5 16 TRBV11-3 NA NA TGTGCCAGCAGCCTCTCAGGGGGGCAGGGCGACGAGACCCAGTACTTC CASSLSGGQGDETQYF
TRBJ2-1 13 TRBV18 NA NA TGTGCCAGCTCACCCATATCCGGGGATGAGCAGTTCTTC CASSPISGDEQFF
TRBJ1-5 15 TRBV10-3 NA NA TGTGCCACCTTCGACGGGCGGGATAGCAATCAGCCCCAGCATTTT CATFDGRDSNQPQHF
TRBJ2-1 13 TRBV6-1 NA TRBD2 TGTGCCAGCTGGACTAGCGGCTACAATGAGCAGTTCTTC CASWTSGYNEQFF
TRBJ2-1 13 TRBV6-4 NA NA TGTGCCAGCAGGGCCCCCGGGGGCAATGAGCAGTTCTTC CASRAPGGNEQFF
TRBJ2-3 17 TRBV7-2 NA NA TGTGCCAGCAGCTTGGGGCTAGCGTTGGGAGAGGCAGATACGCAGTATTTT CASSLGLALGEADTQYF
TRBJ1-1 11 TRBV2 few NA TGTGCCAGCAGTGAAAGAGTTGAAGCTTTCTTT CASSERVEAFF
TRBJ2-5 15 TRBV4-1 NA NA TGCGCCAGCAGCCAAGATATCACGGCCCCCGGGGCCCAGTACTTC CASSQDITAPGAQYF
TRBJ1-1 13 TRBV18 NA NA TGTGCCAGCTCACATGGGACCCTGGCTGAAGCTTTCTTT CASSHGTLAEAFF
TRBJ2-1 19 TRBV11-2 NA TRBD2 TGTGCCAGCACAACACTGGGCCGCTCTGCGGGAGGGTCCTACAATGAGCAGTTCTTC CASTTLGRSAGGSYNEQFF
TRBJ1-2 11 TRBV6-1 NA NA TGTGCCAGCAGTGACCCGGGGGGCTACACCTTC CASSDPGGYTF
TRBJ2-1 18 TRBV15 NA NA TGTGCCACCAGCAGCGAAGGATCTAGCACATCCTCCTACAATGAGCAGTTCTTC CATSSEGSSTSSYNEQFF
TRBJ2-3 12 TRBV5-1 NA NA TGCGCCAGCAGCCCCCCCTCAGATACGCAGTATTTT CASSPPSDTQYF
TRBJ1-1 13 TRBV4-1 once NA TGCGCCAGCAGCCAAGTATTCTCCCGAGAAGCTTTCTTT CASSQVFSREAFF
TRBJ1-1 13 TRBV18 NA NA TGTGCCAGCTCACCACTGCAAGACACTGAAGCTTTCTTT CASSPLQDTEAFF
TRBJ2-3 16 TRBV25-1 NA TRBD2 TGTGCCAGCAGTGAATGGAGACTAGCGGGTGAAGATACGCAGTATTTT CASSEWRLAGEDTQYF
TRBJ2-1 14 TRBV7-2 NA TRBD2 TGTGCCAGCAGCACCACTAGCGGGCTCAATGAGCAGTTCTTC CASSTTSGLNEQFF
TRBJ2-3 16 TRBV7-3 NA TRBD2 TGTGCCAGCAGCTCAAGACTAGCGGCTAGCACAGATACGCAGTATTTT CASSSRLAASTDTQYF
TRBJ2-7 13 TRBV7-3 NA NA TGTGCCAGCAGCTTAGAGGCCAGGACCGAGCAGTACTTC CASSLEARTEQYF
TRBJ2-2 13 TRBV29-1 NA NA TGCAGCGTTTCCGGTCCGAACACCGGGGAGCTGTTTTTT CSVSGPNTGELFF
TRBJ2-6 16 TRBV21-1 NA NA TGTGCCAGCAGCAAATTGAAGGGCTCTGGGGCCAACGTCCTGACTTTC CASSKLKGSGANVLTF
TRBJ1-1 17 TRBV11-2 few TRBD1 TGTGCCAGCAGCCCCTTCCTCCCGACAGGGCGGTCCACTGAAGCTTTCTTT CASSPFLPTGRSTEAFF
TRBJ1-5 16 TRBV5-1 NA NA TGCGCCAGCAGCTGGGGCGGCGGAGGGTATGAAGAGCCCCAGCATTTT CASSWGGGGYEEPQHF
TRBJ2-3 13 TRBV7-6 once NA TGTGCCAGCAGCTGGGGGCGCACAGATACGCAGTATTTT CASSWGRTDTQYF
TRBJ1-5 15 TRBV28 NA TRBD1 TGTGCCAGCAGTCCCGGGACAGCGTTTGGGCAGCCCCAGCATTTT CASSPGTAFGQPQHF
TRBJ2-3 12 TRBV11-1 NA NA TGTGCCACGGGACGTGGCACAGATACGCAGTATTTT CATGRGTDTQYF
TRBJ1-5 13 TRBV30 NA NA TGTGCCTGGAGTGTATTGGGTAGTCAGCCCCAGCATTTT CAWSVLGSQPQHF
TRBJ2-5 16 TRBV6-5 NA TRBD2 TGTGCCAGCAGTTATGGCTCGGGACTAGCGGAAGAGACCCAGTACTTC CASSYGSGLAEETQYF
TRBJ2-3 17 TRBV27 once NA TGTGCCAGCAGTTTATTTAGTAAGGATTGGGGCACAGATACGCAGTATTTT CASSLFSKDWGTDTQYF
TRBJ2-5 15 TRBV5-1 NA NA TGCGCCAGCAGCTTGGGTCTGCGAGGGGGGGAGACCCAGTACTTC CASSLGLRGGETQYF
TRBJ1-2 13 TRBV15 NA NA TGTGCCACCAGCAGAGCAGGGTCGGAAGGCTACACCTTC CATSRAGSEGYTF
TRBJ2-1 16 TRBV19 NA TRBD2 TGTGCCAGTAGCGGGGGTACTAGCGGGACCTACAATGAGCAGTTCTTC CASSGGTSGTYNEQFF
TRBJ2-4 15 TRBV1 NA NA TGCACCAGACCTTACCCCGCCGGGGCCAAAAACATTCAGTACTTC CTRPYPAGAKNIQYF
TRBJ1-1 15 TRBV9 NA NA TGTGCCAGCAGCCCCGGGGGGGGACCCAACACTGAAGCTTTCTTT CASSPGGGPNTEAFF
TRBJ2-1 17 TRBV9 NA NA TGTGCCAGCAGCGGAGGGCGTTTTGACAGGATGGTCTATGAGCAGTTCTTC CASSGGRFDRMVYEQFF
TRBJ1-1 11 TRBV25-1 few NA TGTGCCAGCAGTGAAGGTCGAGAAGCTTTCTTT CASSEGREAFF
TRBJ2-2 17 TRBV12-5 NA TRBD2 TGTGCTAGTGGTTTGGTAAGCAGCGGGGCGAACACCGGGGAGCTGTTTTTT CASGLVSSGANTGELFF
TRBJ2-5 15 TRBV11-1 NA NA TGTGCCAGCAGCTTAGATATGGGGCCGCAAGAGACCCAGTACTTC CASSLDMGPQETQYF
TRBJ2-7 13 TRBV2 NA NA TGTGCCAGCAGTGTGGACTTAGCGAGGGAGCAGTACTTC CASSVDLAREQYF
TRBJ2-2 15 TRBV5-1 NA NA TGCGCCAGCAGCTTGTCCAGACTTGACACCGGGGAGCTGTTTTTT CASSLSRLDTGELFF
TRBJ2-3 11 TRBV2 NA NA TGTGCCAGCAGCCGGCTTGATACGCAGTATTTT CASSRLDTQYF
TRBJ1-1 15 TRBV28 NA TRBD1 TGTGCCAGCAGTCCAGGGACAGGGTCCGGCACTGAAGCTTTCTTT CASSPGTGSGTEAFF